One and the same sample provided the 20 T cell receptor beta chains below, sequenced in a study of tumor-infiltrating lymphocytes in primary liver carcinoma listed by TCRdb under 2017. Without any cell sorting, total RNA and DNA were co-extracted from approximately 20-30 mg of bulk tissue using the AllPrep DNA/RNA mini kit. Instrument used: Illumina HiSeq 2500. Using a constant-region primer and ProtoScript II reverse transcriptase, TCRbeta-specific cDNA was reverse-transcribed from around 520 ng total RNA. TCRbeta libraries were built with three nested multiplex PCR rounds, a slightly modified ARM-PCR procedure. The first two PCR rounds used multiplex TRBV1-TRBV30 forward primers with a Cbeta reverse primer, each for 10 cycles. TCRdb applied fastp at Q25 and MiXCR to the public reads, then kept only in-frame beta chains. Each entry merges the rows of one CDR3 protein and shows their most common DNA and genes. Here the sample has fewer than 150,000 distinct CDR3 sequences; around 60% occur a single time. The ten largest clones represent around 9% of the sample.

Source material: liver tumor tissue from sampling region 1. What the cell subset or site label conveys for this sample: tumor region T1, superior pole. These TCRs come from a woman aged 60-70 years with primary liver carcinoma and hepatitis B virus infection.

The sample holds many counts of this clonotype. The chain has TRBV29-1 and TRBJ2-3; possibly TRBD1 for D (6 bases). CDR1 SQVTM and CDR2 ANQGSEA come from the germline V gene. V lost 1 base and J lost 0, with 11 bases in between. The CDR3 consists of 15 residues. The CDR3 DNA reads as TGCAGCGTTGAAGGACAGGAGACGAGCACAGATACGCAGTATTTT. It yields the protein CSVEGQETSTDTQYF.

Details on this clonotype: Possible read error: a much larger clone is one base away. The chain employs TRBV28 and TRBJ1-2, with TRBD1 matching over 7 bases. Germline V lookup: CDR1 MDHEN, CDR2 SYDVKM. Losses at the gene ends were 3 bases for V and 12 bases for J; bases not matched to a gene: 10. The CDR3 is 13 amino acids. CDR3 sequence: CASSFFGQEGHTF. CDR3 in DNA: TGTGCCAGCAGTTTTTTTGGACAGGAGGGCCACACCTTC.

The table lists this clonotype with a count of one. A much larger clone sits a single nucleotide away, making a read error possible. Since no conserved phenylalanine or tryptophan closes the CDR3, a read error is the likely cause. The chain is built from TRBV7-9 and TRBJ2-1, with 9 bases fitting TRBD2. The CDR3 totals 15 residues. Germline CDR1 SEHNR, CDR2 FQNEAQ (reference sequence). The V gene end was trimmed by 0 bases and the J gene end by 9 bases; junction bases not matched to a gene: 6. The CDR3 loop reads CASSLAAGGPGEQFL. Here the CDR3 DNA reads TGTGCCAGCAGCTTAGCGGCGGGAGGGCCGGGTGAGCAGTTCCTC.

As to this clonotype: Here the CDR3 omits its conserved ending phenylalanine or tryptophan, so a read error is the likely source. No DNA is shown, since the ends of the CDR3 on it are uncertain; the CDR3 is the one TCRdb lists. CDR3 loop: CASSLDRASGYEQHL. The chain employs TRBV11-3 and TRBJ2-7; no DNA check was done on the table's D call, TRBD2. The CDR3 contains 15 residues when both ends are counted. Germline V gene data show CDR1 as SGHNT and CDR2 as YENEEA.

V gene TRBV5-1 combines with J gene TRBJ2-3; 7 nucleotides align to TRBD2. From germline, CDR1 is SGHRS and CDR2 YFSETQ. V dropped 3 bases and J dropped 6; count of bases not matched to a gene: 10. The CDR3 runs to 15 residues. DNA of the CDR3: TGCGCCAGCAGCTCTAGCGGTCATTATTTGGATACGCAGTATTTT. This codes for CASSSSGHYLDTQYF.

This clonotype was counted a single time. A much bigger clone sits one base away, suggesting this may be a read error. The chain couples TRBV28 to TRBJ2-6; 7 nucleotides match TRBD1. From germline, CDR1 is MDHEN and CDR2 SYDVKM. Trimming took 6 bases from V and 1 from J; bases not matched to a gene: 12. The CDR3 has 18 residues. CDR3 in amino acids: CASSRPGQCISGANVLTF. The DNA of the CDR3 is TGTGCCAGCAGCCGCCCGGGACAGTGTATATCTGGGGCCAACGTCCTGACTTTC.

In this sample, this clonotype turned up many times. The chain combines TRBV14 with TRBJ2-1; D may be TRBD2 (6 bases). Between the trimmed V and J ends, which lost 0 bases and 13 bases, there was a span of 22 bases. The CDR3 is 16 residues long. CDR1 and CDR2 from the germline V gene are SGHDN and FVKESK. Here the CDR3 reads CASSQDRERTRKPQFF. The CDR3 DNA sequence: TGTGCCAGCAGCCAAGATCGGGAGCGAACTCGCAAACCCCAGTTCTTC.

V is TRBV19 and J is TRBJ1-2; TRBD1 is a possible D gene (5 bases). The V and J ends lost 7 bases and 4 bases respectively, with 16 bases between them. CDR1 is LNHDA and CDR2 is SQIVND in the germline V gene (reference sequence). The CDR3 sequence is 14 residues long. The CDR3 region has the DNA TGTGCCAGTACTCCCCGGGGCGCGGGCTATGGCTACACCTTC. This translates into CASTPRGAGYGYTF.

In this sample, this clonotype turned up many times. This chain joins TRBV5-1 and TRBJ2-1; 7 nucleotides agree with TRBD1. Germline V gives CDR1 SGHRS, CDR2 YFSETQ. The CDR3 runs to 15 residues. Unmatched junction bases numbered 14, after V lost 4 bases and J lost 10 bases. Here the CDR3 reads CASSPGTAAAAEQFF. CDR3 DNA: TGCGCCAGCAGCCCGGGGACAGCGGCGGCGGCGGAGCAGTTCTTC.

Comments on this clonotype: A much bigger clone sits one base away, suggesting this may be a read error. The V call is TRBV12-3 or TRBV12-4, the J call TRBJ2-7, with 7 bases that match TRBD1. This CDR3 is built from 14 residues. V was pared by 5 bases and J by 1 base, with 5 bases of the junction left unmatched. CDR3 region: CASSGDSGSYEQYF. The CDR3 bases are TGTGCCAGCAGTGGGGACAGTGGTTCCTACGAGCAGTACTTC.

This clonotype occurred many times. This chain uses TRBV5-8 with TRBJ2-7; tentative D call: TRBD2 (5 bases). V was pared by 3 bases and J by 2 bases, with 12 bases between. The CDR3 spans 14 residues. Germline V gene sequence: CDR1 SGHTS, CDR2 YDEGEE. In DNA form, the CDR3 reads TGTGCCAGCAGCTCCCGGACTCAAACCTACGAGCAGTACTTC. Protein sequence: CASSSRTQTYEQYF.

Comment on this clonotype: A much larger clone is a single base away; this may be a read error. This sequence joins TRBV12-3 or TRBV12-4 and TRBJ2-7; D is perhaps TRBD2 (6 bases). The germline V and J ends were trimmed by 9 bases and 4 bases, with 16 bases remaining between them. This CDR3 contains 13 residues. The CDR3 DNA reads TGTGCCAGTAGTGGCTCTAGCGTATACGAGCAGTACTTC. It yields the protein CASSGSSVYEQYF.

V is TRBV7-9 and J is TRBJ1-3; D remains ambiguous. The CDR3 spans 16 residues. V was shortened by 5 bases and J by 4 bases, with 18 bases between the two germline ends. CDR1 is SEHNR, CDR2 FQNEAQ, per germline (reference sequence). CDR3: CASSPRAAAAGNTIYF. The CDR3 DNA reads TGTGCCAGCAGCCCGAGGGCCGCAGCCGCCGGAAACACCATATATTTT.

This chain joins TRBV25-1 and TRBJ2-1; D is perhaps TRBD2 (6 bases). The CDR3 contains 14 residues. V dropped 7 bases and J dropped 1 base, with 11 bases sitting between them. Germline-derived CDR1 and CDR2 are MGHDK and SYGVNS. The CDR3 loop reads CASNPGRSYNEQFF. The DNA for the CDR3 is TGTGCCAGCAACCCAGGGAGGTCCTACAATGAGCAGTTCTTC.

Turning to this clonotype: A much more abundant neighbour one base away suggests this may be a read error. The chain joins TRBV29-1 to TRBJ2-1, with 7 bases that match TRBD1. CDR3 length: 12 residues. V was clipped by 8 bases and J by 6 bases; unmatched bases: 7. Germline-derived CDR1 and CDR2 are SQVTM and ANQGSEA. CDR3 sequence (DNA): TGCAGCATTTCGTCAGGGGGCAATGAGCAGTTCTTC. This codes for CSISSGGNEQFF.

Worth noting for this clonotype: A much larger clone is a single base away; this may be a read error. The gene calls are TRBV13 and TRBJ1-1, with TRBD1 as a possible D gene (5 bases). The CDR3 contains 15 residues. With 7 bases removed from V and 3 bases from J, the gap between germline ends came to 18 bases. Germline V gives CDR1 PRHDT, CDR2 FYEKMQ (reference sequence). CDR3 nucleotides: TGTGCCAGCACCGGAAATAGGGACGGGGACACTGAAGCTTTCTTT. Protein product: CASTGNRDGDTEAFF.

This clonotype was observed at least ten times. The CDR3 reads CASSQTLTGAYNEQFF. The CDR3 bases are TGCGCCAGCAGCCAAACCCTGACAGGGGCCTACAATGAGCAGTTCTTC. V and J are TRBV4-1 and TRBJ2-1, with 8 positions matching TRBD1. This CDR3 comprises 16 residues. CDR1 and CDR2 from the germline V gene are MGHRA and YSYEKL. Losses at the gene ends were 2 bases for V and 2 bases for J; bases not matched to a gene: 5.

The table lists this clonotype with a count of one. The junction does not match germline at one end; this may be a read error. The gene calls are TRBV5-4 and TRBJ1-5; D perhaps matches TRBD1 (6 bases). The CDR3 covers 15 residues. Looked up from germline, CDR1 is SGHNT and CDR2 is YYREEE (reference sequence). The CDR3 sequence is CASGLGTRGNQPQHF. CDR3 DNA: TGTGCCAGCGGCTTGGGGACAAGGGGCAACCAGCCCCAGCATTTT.

This clonotype was observed at least ten times. This chain joins TRBV6-6 and TRBJ2-7; 10 bases fit TRBD2. Germline CDR1 and CDR2: MNHNY and SVGAGI (reference sequence). The CDR3 is 16 residues long. The V and J ends lost 6 bases and 3 bases, in that order; junction bases with no gene match: 11. The CDR3 loop is CASSRAIAGGNYEQYF. The CDR3 DNA sequence: TGTGCCAGCAGCCGAGCCATAGCGGGAGGAAACTACGAGCAGTACTTC.

This clonotype was seen once. A much bigger clone sits one base away, suggesting this may be a read error. The genes are TRBV10-3 and TRBJ2-5, with 8 bases matching TRBD1. This CDR3 comprises 13 residues. The V gene's germline CDR1 is ENHRY and CDR2 SYGVKD. V dropped 8 bases and J dropped 3; count of bases not matched to a gene: 5. The CDR3: CAIAPDREETQYF. CDR3 sequence (DNA): TGTGCCATCGCCCCGGACAGGGAAGAGACCCAGTACTTC.